This T cell receptor (beta chain) originates from a study of T cell responses to AZD1222 COVID-19 vaccine. Study-wide findings and caveats: Just five to seven AZD1222 recipients tested seropositive at baseline.

The germline CDR1 and CDR2 sequences are SGDLS and YYNGEE. Trimming stripped 7 bases from V and 1 base from J, with 11 bases between. This CDR3 has 14 amino acids. The data were produced by immunoSEQ multiplex PCR, yet TCRdb's version contains in-frame clones alone and is incomplete. The sample records 140,000 to 150,000 clones, approximately 90% being singletons. As to this clone: Antigen unknown.

The material was peripheral blood, obtained on day 0 of AZD1222 vaccination. The receptor comes from an adult in good health. The chain links TRBV9 to TRBJ2-2; D not certain. The CDR3 DNA reads TGTGCCAGCTCGGAGACGGGGAACACCGGGGAGCTGTTTTTT. It is translated as CASSETGNTGELFF.